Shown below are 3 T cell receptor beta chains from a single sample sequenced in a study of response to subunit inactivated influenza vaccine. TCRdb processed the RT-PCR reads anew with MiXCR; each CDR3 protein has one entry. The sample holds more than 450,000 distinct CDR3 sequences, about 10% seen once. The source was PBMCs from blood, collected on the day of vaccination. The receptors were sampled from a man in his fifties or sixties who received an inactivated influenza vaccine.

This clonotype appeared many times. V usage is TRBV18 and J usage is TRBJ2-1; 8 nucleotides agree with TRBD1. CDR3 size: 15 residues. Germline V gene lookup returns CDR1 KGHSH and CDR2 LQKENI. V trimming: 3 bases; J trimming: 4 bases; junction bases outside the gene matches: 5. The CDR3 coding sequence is TGTGCCAGCTCACCCGGGACAGGTATATACAATGAGCAGTTCTTC. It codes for CASSPGTGIYNEQFF.

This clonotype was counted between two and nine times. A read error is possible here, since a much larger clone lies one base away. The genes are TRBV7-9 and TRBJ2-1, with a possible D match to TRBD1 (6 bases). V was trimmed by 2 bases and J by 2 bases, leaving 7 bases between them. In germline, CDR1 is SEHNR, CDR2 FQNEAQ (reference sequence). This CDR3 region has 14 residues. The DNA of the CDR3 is TGTGCCAGCAGCTTATGGGACACCTACAATGAGCAGTTCTTC. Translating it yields CASSLWDTYNEQFF.

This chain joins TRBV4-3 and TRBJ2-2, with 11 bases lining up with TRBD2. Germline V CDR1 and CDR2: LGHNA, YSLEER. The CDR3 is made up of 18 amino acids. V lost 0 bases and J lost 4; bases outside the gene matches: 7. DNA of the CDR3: TGCGCCAGCAGCCAAGAGGCTAGCGGGGGGCGAACCACCGGGGAGCTGTTTTTT. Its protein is CASSQEASGGRTTGELFF.